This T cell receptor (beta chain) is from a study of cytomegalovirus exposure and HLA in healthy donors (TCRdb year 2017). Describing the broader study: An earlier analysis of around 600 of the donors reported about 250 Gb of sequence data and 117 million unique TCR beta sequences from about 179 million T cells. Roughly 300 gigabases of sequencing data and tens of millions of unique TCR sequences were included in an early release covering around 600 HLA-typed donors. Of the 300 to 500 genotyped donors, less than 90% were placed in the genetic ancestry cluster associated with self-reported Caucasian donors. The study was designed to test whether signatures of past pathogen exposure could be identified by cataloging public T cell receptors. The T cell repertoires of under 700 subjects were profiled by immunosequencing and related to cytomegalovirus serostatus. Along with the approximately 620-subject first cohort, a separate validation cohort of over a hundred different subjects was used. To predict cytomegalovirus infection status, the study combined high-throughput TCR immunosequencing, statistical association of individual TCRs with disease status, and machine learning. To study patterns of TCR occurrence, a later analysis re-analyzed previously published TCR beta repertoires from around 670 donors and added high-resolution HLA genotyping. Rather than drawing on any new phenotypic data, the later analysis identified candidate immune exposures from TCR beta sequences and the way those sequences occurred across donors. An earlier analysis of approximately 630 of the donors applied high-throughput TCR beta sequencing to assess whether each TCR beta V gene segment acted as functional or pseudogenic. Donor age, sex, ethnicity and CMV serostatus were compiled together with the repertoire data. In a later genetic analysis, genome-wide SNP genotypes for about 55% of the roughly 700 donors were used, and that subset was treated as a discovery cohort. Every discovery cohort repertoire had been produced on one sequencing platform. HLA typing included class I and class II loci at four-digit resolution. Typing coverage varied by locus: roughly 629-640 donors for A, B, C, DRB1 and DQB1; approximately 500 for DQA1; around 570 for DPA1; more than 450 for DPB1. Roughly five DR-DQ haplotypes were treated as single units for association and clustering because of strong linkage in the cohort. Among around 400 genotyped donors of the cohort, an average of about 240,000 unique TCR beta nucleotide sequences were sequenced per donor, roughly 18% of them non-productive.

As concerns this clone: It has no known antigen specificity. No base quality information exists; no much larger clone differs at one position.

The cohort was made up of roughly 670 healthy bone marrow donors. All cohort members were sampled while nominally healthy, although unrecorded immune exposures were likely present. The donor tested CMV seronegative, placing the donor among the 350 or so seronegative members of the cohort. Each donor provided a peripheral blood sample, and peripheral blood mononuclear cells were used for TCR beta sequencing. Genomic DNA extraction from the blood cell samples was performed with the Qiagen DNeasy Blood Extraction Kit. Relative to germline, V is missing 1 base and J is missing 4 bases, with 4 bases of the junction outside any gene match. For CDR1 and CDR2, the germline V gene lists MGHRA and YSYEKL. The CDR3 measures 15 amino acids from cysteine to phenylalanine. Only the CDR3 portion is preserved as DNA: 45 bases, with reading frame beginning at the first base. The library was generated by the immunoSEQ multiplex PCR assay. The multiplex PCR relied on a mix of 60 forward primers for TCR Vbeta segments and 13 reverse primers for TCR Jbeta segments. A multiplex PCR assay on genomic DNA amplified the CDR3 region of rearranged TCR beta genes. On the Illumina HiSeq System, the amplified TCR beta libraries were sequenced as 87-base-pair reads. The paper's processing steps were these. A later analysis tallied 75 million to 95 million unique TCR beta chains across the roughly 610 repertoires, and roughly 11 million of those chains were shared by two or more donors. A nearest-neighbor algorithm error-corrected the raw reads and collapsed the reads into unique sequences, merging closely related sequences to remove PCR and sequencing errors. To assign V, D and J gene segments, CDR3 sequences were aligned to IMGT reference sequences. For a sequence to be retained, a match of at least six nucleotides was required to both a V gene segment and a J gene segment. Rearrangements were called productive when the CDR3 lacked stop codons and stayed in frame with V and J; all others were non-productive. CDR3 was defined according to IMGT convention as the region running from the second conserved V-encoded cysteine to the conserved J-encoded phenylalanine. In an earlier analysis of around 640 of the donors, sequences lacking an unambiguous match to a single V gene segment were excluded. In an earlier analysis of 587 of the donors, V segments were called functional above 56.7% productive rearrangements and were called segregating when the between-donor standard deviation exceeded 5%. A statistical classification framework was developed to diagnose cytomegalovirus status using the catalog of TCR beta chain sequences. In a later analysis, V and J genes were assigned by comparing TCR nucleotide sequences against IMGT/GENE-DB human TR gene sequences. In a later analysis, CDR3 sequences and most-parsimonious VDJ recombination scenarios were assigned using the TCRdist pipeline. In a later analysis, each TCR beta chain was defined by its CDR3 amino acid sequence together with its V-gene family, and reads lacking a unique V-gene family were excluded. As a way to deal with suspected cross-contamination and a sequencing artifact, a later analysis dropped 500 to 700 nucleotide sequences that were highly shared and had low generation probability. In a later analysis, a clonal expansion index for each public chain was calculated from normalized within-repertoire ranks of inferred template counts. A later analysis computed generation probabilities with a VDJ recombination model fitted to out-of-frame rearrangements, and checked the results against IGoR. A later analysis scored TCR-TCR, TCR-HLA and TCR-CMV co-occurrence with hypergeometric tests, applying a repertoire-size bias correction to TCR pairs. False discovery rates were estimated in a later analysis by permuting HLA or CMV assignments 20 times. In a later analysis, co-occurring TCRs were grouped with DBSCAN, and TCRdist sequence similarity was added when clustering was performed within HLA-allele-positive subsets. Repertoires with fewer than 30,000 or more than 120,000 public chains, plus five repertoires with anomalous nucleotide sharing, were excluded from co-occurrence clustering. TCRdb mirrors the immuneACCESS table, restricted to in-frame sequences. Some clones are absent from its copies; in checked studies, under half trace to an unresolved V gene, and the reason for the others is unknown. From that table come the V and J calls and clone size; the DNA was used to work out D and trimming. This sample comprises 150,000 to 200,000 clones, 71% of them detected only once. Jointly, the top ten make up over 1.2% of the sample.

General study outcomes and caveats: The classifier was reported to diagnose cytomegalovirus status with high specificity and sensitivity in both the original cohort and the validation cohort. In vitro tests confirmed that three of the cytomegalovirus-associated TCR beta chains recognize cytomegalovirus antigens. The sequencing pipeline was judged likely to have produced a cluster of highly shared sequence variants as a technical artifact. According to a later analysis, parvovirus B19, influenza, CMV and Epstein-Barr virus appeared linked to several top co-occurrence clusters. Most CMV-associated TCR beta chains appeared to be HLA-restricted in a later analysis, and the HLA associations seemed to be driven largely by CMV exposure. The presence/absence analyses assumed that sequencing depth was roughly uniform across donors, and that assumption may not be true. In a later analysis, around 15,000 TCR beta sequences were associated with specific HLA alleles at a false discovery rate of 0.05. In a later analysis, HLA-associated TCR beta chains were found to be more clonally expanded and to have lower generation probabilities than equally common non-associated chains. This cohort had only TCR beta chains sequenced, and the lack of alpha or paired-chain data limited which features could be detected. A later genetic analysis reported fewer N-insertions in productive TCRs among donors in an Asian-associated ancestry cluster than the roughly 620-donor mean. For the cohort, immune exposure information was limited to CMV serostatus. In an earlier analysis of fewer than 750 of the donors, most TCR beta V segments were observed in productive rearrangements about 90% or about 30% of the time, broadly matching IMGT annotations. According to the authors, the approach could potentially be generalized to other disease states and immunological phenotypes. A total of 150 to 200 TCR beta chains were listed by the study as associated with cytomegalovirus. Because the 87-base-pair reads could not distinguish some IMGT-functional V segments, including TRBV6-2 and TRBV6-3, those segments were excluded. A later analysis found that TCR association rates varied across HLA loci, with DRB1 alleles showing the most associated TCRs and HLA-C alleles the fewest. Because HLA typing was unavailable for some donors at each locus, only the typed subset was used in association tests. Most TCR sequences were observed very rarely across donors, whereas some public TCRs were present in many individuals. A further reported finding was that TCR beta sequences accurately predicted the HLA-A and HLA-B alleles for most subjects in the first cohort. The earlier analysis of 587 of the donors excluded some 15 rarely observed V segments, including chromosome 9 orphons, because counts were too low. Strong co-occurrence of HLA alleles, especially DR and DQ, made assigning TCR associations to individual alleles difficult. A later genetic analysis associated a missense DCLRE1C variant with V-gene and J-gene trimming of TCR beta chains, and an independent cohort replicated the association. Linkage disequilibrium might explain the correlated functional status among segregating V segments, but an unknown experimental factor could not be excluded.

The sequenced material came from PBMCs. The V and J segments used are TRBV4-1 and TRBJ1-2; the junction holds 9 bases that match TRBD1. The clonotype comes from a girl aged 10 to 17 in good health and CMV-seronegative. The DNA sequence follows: TGCGCCAGCAGCCAAGCCGGGACAGGGCTCTATGGCTACACCTTC. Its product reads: CASSQAGTGLYGYTF.